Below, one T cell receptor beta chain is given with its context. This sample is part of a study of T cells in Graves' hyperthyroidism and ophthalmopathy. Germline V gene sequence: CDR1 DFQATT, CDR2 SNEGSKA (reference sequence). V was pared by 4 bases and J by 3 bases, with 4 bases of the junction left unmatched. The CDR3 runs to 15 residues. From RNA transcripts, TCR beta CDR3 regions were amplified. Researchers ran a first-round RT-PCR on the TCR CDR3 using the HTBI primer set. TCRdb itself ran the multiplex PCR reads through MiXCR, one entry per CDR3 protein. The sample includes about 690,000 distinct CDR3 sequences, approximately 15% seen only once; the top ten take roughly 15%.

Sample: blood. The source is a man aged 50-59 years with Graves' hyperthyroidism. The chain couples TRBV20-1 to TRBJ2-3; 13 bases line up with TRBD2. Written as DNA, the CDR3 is TGCAGTGCTACCATACTAGCGGGAGGGACAGATACGCAGTATTTT. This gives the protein CSATILAGGTDTQYF.